Below are 19 T cell receptor beta chains sequenced from a single sample in a study of blood T cells in healthy people across ages. Alongside a J-beta primer mix, a sample-barcoded 5' primer served in a second PCR lasting roughly 7 to 11 cycles. TCRdb fed the 5' RACE reads into MiXCR, producing one record per CDR3 protein. The sample records 1.2 million to 1.5 million distinct CDR3 sequences, around 39% being singletons. Sample: blood. All receptors come from a woman in her late teens or twenties in good health.

This clonotype appeared many times. V gene TRBV19 combines with J gene TRBJ2-1; 8 bases are a match to TRBD2. The J call may be wrong; the DNA end is better matched by TRBJ2-7. CDR1 is LNHDA, CDR2 SQIVND, per germline (reference sequence). The CDR3 has 17 amino acids. The CDR3 here is CASRSPAGGHVYNEQYF. CDR3 bases: TGTGCCAGTAGGTCCCCTGCGGGGGGACATGTCTACAATGAGCAGTACTTC.

The chain couples TRBV19 to TRBJ1-2, with TRBD1 matching over 10 bases. The V gene's germline CDR1 is LNHDA and CDR2 SQIVND (reference sequence). This CDR3 spans 15 amino acids. J was trimmed by 4 bases and V by 6 bases; bases with no gene match: 8. The CDR3 DNA reads as TGTGCCAGTAGGCCAAGACAGGGGGCCCGCTATGGCTACACCTTC. Amino acid sequence: CASRPRQGARYGYTF.

The table lists this clonotype with a few counts. The rearrangement uses TRBV20-1 and TRBJ1-1; the D is unclear. Trimming took 3 bases from V and 1 from J, leaving 9 bases between them. Germline V lookup: CDR1 DFQATT, CDR2 SNEGSKA (reference sequence). The CDR3 extends over 13 amino acids. The CDR3, as DNA: TGCAGTGCTAGCGGCGACGGGAACACTGAAGCTTTCTTT. It encodes CSASGDGNTEAFF.

The chain employs TRBV9 and TRBJ1-6; a possible D gene is TRBD1 (6 bases). Germline lookup yields CDR1 SGDLS and CDR2 YYNGEE. Trimming removed 8 bases from V and 8 bases from J, with 17 bases in between. The CDR3 length is 14 residues. Here the CDR3 reads CASSVGGGHSPLHF. The CDR3 DNA follows: TGTGCCAGTAGTGTAGGCGGGGGCCATTCACCCCTCCACTTT. Supplemented by reference TRBV9 and TRBJ1-6, the full variable domain reads DSGVTQTPKHLITATGQRVTLRCSPRSGDLSVYWYQQSLDQGLQFLIQYYNGEERAKGNILERFSAQQFPDLHSELNLSSLELGDSALYFCASSVGGGHSPLHFGNGTRLTVT.

The sample holds a few counts of this clonotype. This chain links TRBV3-1 with TRBJ2-3; possible D gene TRBD1, 6 bases. CDR3 length: 12 amino acids. V was trimmed by 3 bases and J by 6 bases, leaving 7 bases between them. In germline, CDR1 is LGHDT, CDR2 YNNKEL (reference sequence). For the CDR3, the DNA is TGTGCCAGCAGCCATACAGGGGATACGCAGTATTTT. As protein: CASSHTGDTQYF.

The chain uses TRBV5-1 and TRBJ2-7; perhaps TRBD1 as D (6 bases). Trimming cost V 5 bases and J 5 bases, with 14 bases left between them. CDR1 is SGHRS and CDR2 is YFSETQ in the germline V gene. The CDR3 extends over 13 amino acids. The CDR3 region is CASRGALMDEQYF. In nucleotides, the CDR3 is TGCGCCAGCAGGGGGGCCCTAATGGACGAGCAGTACTTC.

The genes are TRBV25-1 and TRBJ1-4; D uncertain. The CDR3 consists of 13 residues. V lost 2 bases to trimming and J lost 8 bases, with 9 bases between them. Germline CDR1 MGHDK, CDR2 SYGVNS. The CDR3 is CASSERSGEKLFF. The CDR3 nucleotides read TGTGCCAGCAGTGAACGTAGCGGGGAAAAACTGTTTTTT.

V usage is TRBV12-5 and J usage is TRBJ1-1, with a weak D call TRBD1 (5 bases). The length of the CDR3 is 12 residues. Per the germline V gene, CDR1 is LGHNT and CDR2 is FRNRAP. Trimming took off 6 bases at V and 2 bases at J, with 7 bases between the two ends. For the CDR3, the DNA is TGTGCTAGTGGGGGGGAAAACACTGAAGCTTTCTTT. It translates to CASGGENTEAFF.

This clonotype was seen a handful of times. The V gene is TRBV4-1, the J gene TRBJ2-1; TRBD1 or TRBD2 may be the D gene (5 bases each). CDR1 and CDR2 from the germline V gene are MGHRA and YSYEKL. V gave up 1 base and J gave up 0 bases, with 10 bases separating them. There are 16 residues in the CDR3. CDR3 sequence (DNA): TGCGCCAGCAGCCAAGGACAGCGGAGCTCCTACAATGAGCAGTTCTTC. The encoded protein is CASSQGQRSSYNEQFF.

The V and J genes are TRBV5-1 and TRBJ2-5, with 10 bases identical to TRBD1. Germline V gene lookup returns CDR1 SGHRS and CDR2 YFSETQ. The CDR3 spans 15 residues. V lost 4 bases to trimming and J lost 1 base; unmatched junction nucleotides: 4. CDR3 protein: CASSAGTGAQETQYF. CDR3 nucleotides: TGCGCCAGCAGCGCCGGGACAGGGGCCCAAGAGACCCAGTACTTC.

The chain carries TRBV18 and TRBJ2-1, with 11 bases identical to TRBD2. After removal of 3 bases from V and 6 bases from J, the junction contained 7 bases not matched to a gene. Germline V gives CDR1 KGHSH, CDR2 LQKENI. The CDR3 is made up of 16 amino acids. CDR3 loop: CASSPNTGTSGNEQFF. The CDR3 DNA sequence: TGTGCCAGCTCACCTAATACCGGGACTAGCGGCAATGAGCAGTTCTTC.

The chain carries TRBV2 and TRBJ2-3, with 8 bases that match TRBD1. Trimming cost V 10 bases and J 5 bases; bases outside gene matches: 8. The CDR3 has 13 amino acids. The germline V gene encodes CDR1 SNHLY and CDR2 FYNNEI. The CDR3 DNA is TGTGCCATCAGACAGGGGAATATAGATACGCAGTATTTT. The encoded protein is CAIRQGNIDTQYF.

This clonotype was detected a few times. The gene calls are TRBV20-1 and TRBJ2-7; the D gene could be TRBD1 or TRBD2 (5 bases each). Germline-derived CDR1 and CDR2 are DFQATT and SNEGSKA (reference sequence). The CDR3 has 13 amino acids. The CDR3 reads CTASSDSSYEQYF. DNA for the CDR3: TGCACCGCTAGCAGTGACAGCTCCTACGAGCAGTACTTC.

This clonotype was counted a few times. The chain employs TRBV12-3 or TRBV12-4 and TRBJ1-5; 9 nucleotides agree with TRBD1. The CDR3 is made up of 14 amino acids. Trimming took 6 bases from V and 4 from J; bases not matched to a gene: 4. In DNA, the CDR3 is TGTGCCAGCAGGGGGACAGGGAATAATCAGCCCCAGCATTTT. It is translated as CASRGTGNNQPQHF.

This chain links TRBV7-2 with TRBJ2-5, with D perhaps matching TRBD1 (6 bases). The J call is in doubt because the DNA end fits TRBJ2-1 better. This CDR3 is built from 15 residues. Germline lookup yields CDR1 SGHTA and CDR2 FQGNSA. DNA of the CDR3: TGTGCCAGCAGCTTACAGGGGATTCATGGAGAGACCCAGTTCTTC. The encoded protein is CASSLQGIHGETQFF.

This clonotype was counted a few times. The J gene is TRBJ2-3, the V gene TRBV20-1; 12 positions agree with TRBD2. Germline assignment: CDR1 DFQATT and CDR2 SNEGSKA (reference sequence). V gave up 6 bases and J gave up 6 bases; unmatched junction bases: 7. The CDR3 sequence is 14 residues long. The CDR3 loop reads CSAHPLAGGDTQYF. CDR3 bases: TGCAGTGCCCATCCCCTAGCGGGAGGGGATACGCAGTATTTT.

The gene calls are TRBV3-1 and TRBJ2-4; D is uncertain. The better agreement between TRBJ2-7 and the DNA end casts doubt on the J call. CDR1 is LGHDT and CDR2 is YNNKEL in the germline V gene (reference sequence). This CDR3 contains 12 residues. Here the CDR3 reads CATPRDINEQYF. The CDR3 region has the DNA TGTGCCACTCCAAGAGACATTAACGAGCAGTACTTC.

The chain recombines TRBV7-9 with TRBJ2-3; the D gene is possibly TRBD2 (7 bases). V lost 5 bases, J lost 4 bases, and 13 bases lay in between. The CDR3 spans 14 residues. The germline CDR1 and CDR2 sequences are SEHNR and FQNEAQ (reference sequence). CDR3 region: CASSLGGGPDTQYF. CDR3 in DNA: TGTGCCAGCAGCCTGGGCGGGGGCCCAGATACGCAGTATTTT. Full variable domain (missing parts from reference TRBV7-9 and TRBJ2-3): DTGVSQNPRHKITKRGQNVTFRCDPISEHNRLYWYRQTLGQGPEFLTYFQNEAQLEKSRLLSDRFSAERPKGSFSTLEIQRTEQGDSAMYLCASSLGGGPDTQYFGPGTRLTVL.

V and J are TRBV4-2 and TRBJ1-2; 9 nucleotides line up with TRBD1. Trimming took 0 bases from V and 1 from J; bases not matched to a gene: 9. Germline V gene sequence: CDR1 LGHNA, CDR2 YNFKEQ. The CDR3 is made up of 18 amino acids. CDR3: CASSQDLGQGSFNYGYTF. The CDR3 DNA is TGTGCCAGCAGCCAAGATCTGGGACAGGGCAGTTTTAACTATGGCTACACCTTC.